This is a list of T cell receptor beta chains from one sample in a study of T cell repertoires in cytomegalovirus infection. TCRdb reprocessed the reads via MiXCR and lists one record per CDR3 protein. In the table there are more than 400,000 distinct CDR3 sequences, about a quarter of which are singletons. Source material: PBMCs. The origin of the receptors is a human donor in good health (CMV status not recorded). Some clones in this sample may be carry-over from other donors' samples. Each CDR3 is given with its conserved first and last residue. A D gene is named only where the DNA matches it firmly. Some rows have no size entry. The others give once, few or many, or a class for an expanded clone.

>many|TRBV7-2|TRBJ1-1|NA
TGTGCCAGCAGCTTTATGACTAACACTGAAGCTTTCTTT
CASSFMTNTEAFF
>few|TRBV7-8|TRBJ2-2|NA
TGTGCCAGCAGCTTATCTCACAGTTGGCCTCGGGAGCTGTTTTTT
CASSLSHSWPRELFF
>NA|TRBV9|TRBJ2-1|NA
TGTGCTGAAAGAGGGGTGAGGGTCCGCTCCTACAATGAGCAGTTCTTC
CAERGVRVRSYNEQFF
>NA|TRBV12-3/TRBV12-4|TRBJ1-2|NA
TGTGCCAGCAGCCAATACGGGAGCAGTGGCTACACCTTC
CASSQYGSSGYTF
>NA|TRBV7-2|TRBJ2-2|NA
TGTGCCAGCACCCAAACGGTGGGAAGGGGCACCGGGGAGCTGTTTTTT
CASTQTVGRGTGELFF
>many|TRBV6-2/TRBV6-3|TRBJ1-1|NA
TGTGCCAGCAGTTACCAGAACACTGAAGCTTTCTTT
CASSYQNTEAFF
>few|TRBV12-3/TRBV12-4|TRBJ2-1|NA
TGTGCCAGCAGTATGGGGGGTCCCTACAATGAGCAGTTCTTC
CASSMGGPYNEQFF
>many|TRBV12-3/TRBV12-4|TRBJ1-1|NA
TGTGCCAGCAGCCAGGAAACTTACACTGAAGCTTTCTTT
CASSQETYTEAFF
>few|TRBV19|TRBJ2-7|NA
TGTGCCAGTAGCGGACACGTCCCCGACGAGCAGTACTTC
CASSGHVPDEQYF
>few|TRBV6-1|TRBJ1-1|NA
TGTGCCAGCAGGATCACAGTGAACACTGAAGCTTTCTTT
CASRITVNTEAFF
>many|TRBV7-9|TRBJ1-1|NA
TGTGCCAGCAGCTTAGTTAACAGCGAGGCTTTCTTT
CASSLVNSEAFF
>NA|TRBV28|TRBJ2-6|NA
TGTGCCAGCAGTTCCCCCGGACACTCTGGGGCCAACGTCCTGACTTTC
CASSSPGHSGANVLTF
>many|TRBV7-2|TRBJ1-1|NA
TGTGCCAGCAGCTTAGAAGGGGTGCTGGGGGCTTTCTTT
CASSLEGVLGAFF
>many|TRBV7-2|TRBJ1-5|TRBD1
TGTGCCAGCAGCTATCGGACAGGGGGCAATCAGCCCCAGCATTTT
CASSYRTGGNQPQHF
>few|TRBV2|TRBJ1-1|NA
TGTGCCAGCAGCCTCGACAGCGGGACTGAAGCTTTCTTT
CASSLDSGTEAFF